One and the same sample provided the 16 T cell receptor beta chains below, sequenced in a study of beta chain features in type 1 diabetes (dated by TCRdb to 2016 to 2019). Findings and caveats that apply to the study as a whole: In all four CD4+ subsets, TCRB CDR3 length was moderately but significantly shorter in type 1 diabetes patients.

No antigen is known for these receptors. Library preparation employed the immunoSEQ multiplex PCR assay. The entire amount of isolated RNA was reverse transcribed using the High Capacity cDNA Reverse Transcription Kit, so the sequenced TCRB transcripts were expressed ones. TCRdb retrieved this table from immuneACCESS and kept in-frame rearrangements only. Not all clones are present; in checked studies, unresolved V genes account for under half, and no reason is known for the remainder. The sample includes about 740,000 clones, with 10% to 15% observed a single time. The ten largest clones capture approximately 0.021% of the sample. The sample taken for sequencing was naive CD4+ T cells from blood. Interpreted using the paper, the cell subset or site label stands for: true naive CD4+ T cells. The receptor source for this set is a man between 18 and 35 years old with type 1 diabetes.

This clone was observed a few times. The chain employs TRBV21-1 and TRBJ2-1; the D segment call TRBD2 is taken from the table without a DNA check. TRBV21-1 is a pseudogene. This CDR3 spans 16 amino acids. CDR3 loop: CASSKGEGGGENEQFF. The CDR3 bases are TGTGCCAGCAGCAAAGGTGAGGGCGGGGGCGAGAATGAGCAGTTCTTC.

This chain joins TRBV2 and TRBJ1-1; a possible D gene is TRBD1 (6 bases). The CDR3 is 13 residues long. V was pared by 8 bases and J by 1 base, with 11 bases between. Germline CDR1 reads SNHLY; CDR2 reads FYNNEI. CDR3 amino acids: CASVGQPNTEAFF. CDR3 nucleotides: TGTGCCAGCGTTGGACAGCCGAACACTGAAGCTTTCTTT.

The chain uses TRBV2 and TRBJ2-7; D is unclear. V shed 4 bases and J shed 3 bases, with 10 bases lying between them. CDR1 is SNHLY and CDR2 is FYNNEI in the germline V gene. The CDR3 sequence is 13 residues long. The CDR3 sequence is CASSAEMGYEQYF. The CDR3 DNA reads TGTGCCAGCAGTGCCGAGATGGGCTACGAGCAGTACTTC.

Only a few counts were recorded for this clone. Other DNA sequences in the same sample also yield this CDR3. The CDR3 region is CASSLEGFYGYTF. CDR3 nucleotide sequence: TGTGCCAGCAGCTTAGAAGGATTCTATGGCTACACCTTC. V and J are TRBV11-3 and TRBJ1-2; D unresolved. V was trimmed by 0 bases and J by 4 bases, leaving 6 bases between them. The CDR3 has 13 amino acids. The germline V gene has CDR1 SGHNT and CDR2 YENEEA.

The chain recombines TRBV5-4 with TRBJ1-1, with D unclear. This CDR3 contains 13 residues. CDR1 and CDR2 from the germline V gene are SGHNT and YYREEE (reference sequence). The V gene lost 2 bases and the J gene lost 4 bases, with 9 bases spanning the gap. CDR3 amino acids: CASSFAGSTEAFF. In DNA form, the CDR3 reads TGTGCCAGCAGCTTTGCGGGGTCCACTGAAGCTTTCTTT.

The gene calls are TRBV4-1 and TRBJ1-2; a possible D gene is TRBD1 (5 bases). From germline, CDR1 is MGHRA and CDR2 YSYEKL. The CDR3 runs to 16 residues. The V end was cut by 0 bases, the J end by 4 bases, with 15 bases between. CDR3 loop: CASSQDGAARFYGYTF. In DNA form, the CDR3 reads TGCGCCAGCAGCCAAGATGGGGCCGCAAGGTTCTATGGCTACACCTTC.

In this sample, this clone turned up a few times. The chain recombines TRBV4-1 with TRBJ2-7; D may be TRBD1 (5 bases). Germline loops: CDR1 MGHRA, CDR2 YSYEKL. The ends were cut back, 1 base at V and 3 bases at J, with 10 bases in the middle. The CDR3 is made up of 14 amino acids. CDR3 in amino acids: CASSQGQGNYEQYF. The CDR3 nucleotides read TGCGCCAGCAGCCAAGGGCAGGGAAACTACGAGCAGTACTTC.

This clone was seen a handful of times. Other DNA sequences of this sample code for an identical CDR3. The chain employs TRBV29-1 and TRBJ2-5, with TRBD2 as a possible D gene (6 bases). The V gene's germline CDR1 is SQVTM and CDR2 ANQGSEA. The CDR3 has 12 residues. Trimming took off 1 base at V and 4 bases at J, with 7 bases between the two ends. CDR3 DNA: TGCAGCGTTGAAGGTAGCGGAGAGACCCAGTACTTC. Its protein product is CSVEGSGETQYF.

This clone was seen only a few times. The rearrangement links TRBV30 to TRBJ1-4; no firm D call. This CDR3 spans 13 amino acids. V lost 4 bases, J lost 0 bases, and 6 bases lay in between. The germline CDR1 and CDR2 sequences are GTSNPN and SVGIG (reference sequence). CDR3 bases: TGTGCCTGGACGGGGTCAACTAATGAAAAACTGTTTTTT. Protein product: CAWTGSTNEKLFF. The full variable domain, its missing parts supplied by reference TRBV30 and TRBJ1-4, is SQTIHQWPATLVQPVGSPLSLECTVEGTSNPNLYWYRQAAGRGLQLLFYSVGIGQISSEVPQNLSASRPQDRQFILSSKKLLLSDSGFYLCAWTGSTNEKLFFGSGTQLSVL.

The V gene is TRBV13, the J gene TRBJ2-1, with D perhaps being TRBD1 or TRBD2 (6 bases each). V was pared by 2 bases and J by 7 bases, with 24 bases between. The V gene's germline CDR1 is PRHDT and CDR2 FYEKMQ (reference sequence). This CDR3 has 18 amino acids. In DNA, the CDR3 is TGTGCCAGCAGCTTACGAGTAGGGCTAGCGCCAGGGGCAAATGAGCAGTTCTTC. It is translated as CASSLRVGLAPGANEQFF.

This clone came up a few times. CDR3 in DNA: TGTGCCAGCAGCTACTCCACCGGGGAGCTGTTTTTT. Its protein product is CASSYSTGELFF. V is TRBV7-7 and J is TRBJ2-2; D is unresolved. The V gene's germline CDR1 is SSHAT and CDR2 FNYEAQ (reference sequence). Trimming removed 4 bases from V and 4 bases from J, with 4 bases in between. CDR3 length equals 12 residues.

The CDR3 sequence is CASSPSNEGGKFF. DNA for the CDR3: TGTGCCAGTAGTCCCAGTAATGAAGGCGGCAAGTTCTTC. The rearrangement joins TRBV19 to TRBJ2-1; no firm D call. This CDR3 contains 13 residues. CDR1 and CDR2 (germline): LNHDA, SQIVND (reference sequence). Trimming removed 5 bases from V and 14 bases from J, with 19 bases in between.

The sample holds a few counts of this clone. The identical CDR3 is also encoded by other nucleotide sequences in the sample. For the CDR3, the DNA is TGTGCCTGGCGGACGGGGAACACTGAAGCTTTCTTT. Its protein is CAWRTGNTEAFF. The rearrangement joins TRBV30 to TRBJ1-1; no clear D. Germline V lookup: CDR1 GTSNPN, CDR2 SVGIG (reference sequence). The CDR3 covers 12 residues. V was trimmed by 5 bases and J by 1 base, leaving 8 bases between them.

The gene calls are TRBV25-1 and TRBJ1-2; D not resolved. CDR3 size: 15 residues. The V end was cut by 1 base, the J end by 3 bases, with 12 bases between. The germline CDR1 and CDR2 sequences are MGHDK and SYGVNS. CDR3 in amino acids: CASSEWDGGDYGYTF. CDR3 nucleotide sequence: TGTGCCAGCAGTGAATGGGATGGCGGTGACTATGGCTACACCTTC.

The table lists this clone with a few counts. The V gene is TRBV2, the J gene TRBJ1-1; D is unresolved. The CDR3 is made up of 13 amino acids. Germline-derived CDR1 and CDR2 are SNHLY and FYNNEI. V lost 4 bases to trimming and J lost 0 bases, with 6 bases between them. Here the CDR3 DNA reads TGTGCCAGCAGTGCCGAGATGAACACTGAAGCTTTCTTT. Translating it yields CASSAEMNTEAFF.

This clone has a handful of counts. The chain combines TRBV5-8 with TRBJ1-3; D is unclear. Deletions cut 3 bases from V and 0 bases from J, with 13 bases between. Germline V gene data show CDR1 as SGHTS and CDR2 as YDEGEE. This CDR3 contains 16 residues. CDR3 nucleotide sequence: TGTGCCAGCAGCTCTGGACTGACATACTCTGGAAACACCATATATTTT. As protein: CASSSGLTYSGNTIYF.